This T cell receptor (beta chain) was found in a study of blood T cell repertoires in COVID-19. CDR1 and CDR2 from the germline V gene are SGDLS and YYNGEE. Trimming took 0 bases from V and 2 from J, leaving 14 bases between them. The CDR3 length is 16 residues. The authors' processing: Reference gene primer amplification gave estimated nucleated cell counts. Produced via immunoSEQ multiplex PCR; TCRdb's table is partial and in-frame only. V, J and clone size reflect that table, while D and trimming were determined from the DNA. The sample shows around 100,000 clones, 65% to 85% of them seen only once.

The sequence came from a man aged 70-80 years with active or convalescent COVID-19. The chain links TRBV9 to TRBJ1-2; D not resolved. The sequenced material came from peripheral blood. The CDR3 DNA follows: TGTGCCAGCAGCGTAGCTCAGTGGCCTTTAAACTATGGCTACACCTTC. It codes for CASSVAQWPLNYGYTF. Full variable domain (outside the CDR3, taken from reference TRBV9 and TRBJ1-2): DSGVTQTPKHLITATGQRVTLRCSPRSGDLSVYWYQQSLDQGLQFLIQYYNGEERAKGNILERFSAQQFPDLHSELNLSSLELGDSALYFCASSVAQWPLNYGYTFGSGTRLTVV.